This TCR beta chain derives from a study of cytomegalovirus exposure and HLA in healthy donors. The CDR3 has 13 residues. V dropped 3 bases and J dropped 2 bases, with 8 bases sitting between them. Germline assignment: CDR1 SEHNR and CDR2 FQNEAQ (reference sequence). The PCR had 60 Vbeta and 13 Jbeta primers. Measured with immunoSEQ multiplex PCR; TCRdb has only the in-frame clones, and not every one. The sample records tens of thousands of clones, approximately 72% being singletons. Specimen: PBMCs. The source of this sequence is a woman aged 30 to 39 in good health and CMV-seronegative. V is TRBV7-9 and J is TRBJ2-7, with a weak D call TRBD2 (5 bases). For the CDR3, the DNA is TGTGCCAGCAGCTTTGAGGGAGCCTACGAGCAGTACTTC. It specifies CASSFEGAYEQYF.